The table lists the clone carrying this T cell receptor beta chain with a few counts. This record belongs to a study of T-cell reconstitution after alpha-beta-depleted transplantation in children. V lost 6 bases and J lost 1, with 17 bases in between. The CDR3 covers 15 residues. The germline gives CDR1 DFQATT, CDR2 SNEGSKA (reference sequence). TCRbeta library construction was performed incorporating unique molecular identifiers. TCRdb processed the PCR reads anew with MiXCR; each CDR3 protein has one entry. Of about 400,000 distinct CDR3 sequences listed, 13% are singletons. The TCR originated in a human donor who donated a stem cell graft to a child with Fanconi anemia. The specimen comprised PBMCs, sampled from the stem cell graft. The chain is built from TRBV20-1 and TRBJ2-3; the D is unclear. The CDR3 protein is CSAHAARGGTDTQYF. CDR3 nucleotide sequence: TGCAGTGCCCATGCCGCGCGAGGAGGCACAGATACGCAGTATTTT.